This passage covers 5 T cell receptor beta chains from one sample sequenced in a study of early T cells in non-severe SARS-CoV-2 infection. TCRdb re-derived calls from the 5' RACE reads in MiXCR, one entry per CDR3 protein. The sample has roughly 33,000 distinct CDR3 sequences, around 5.8% seen once. Sequenced material: whole blood. The receptor set was obtained from an adult who was a healthcare worker with PCR-confirmed SARS-CoV-2 infection or an uninfected control (not recorded which).

The V and J genes are TRBV4-2 and TRBJ2-7, with no clear D. V was clipped by 0 bases and J by 3 bases, with 3 bases between them. The germline V gene encodes CDR1 LGHNA and CDR2 YNFKEQ. The CDR3 totals 12 residues. The DNA for the CDR3 is TGTGCCAGCAGCCAAGATGACTACGAGCAGTACTTC. Translation gives CASSQDDYEQYF.

This clonotype occurred many times. The rearrangement uses TRBV12-3 or TRBV12-4 and TRBJ1-5; D is unclear. V was trimmed by 8 bases and J by 0 bases, leaving 11 bases between them. This CDR3 region has 14 residues. The CDR3 region has the DNA TGTGCCAGCGGAACCGGCCGTAGCAATCAGCCCCAGCATTTT. Translated: CASGTGRSNQPQHF.

There are many counts of this clonotype. The chain links TRBV29-1 to TRBJ2-2, with TRBD1 as a possible D gene (6 bases). The CDR3 totals 13 residues. V was pared by 4 bases and J by 9 bases, with 15 bases between. Germline V lookup: CDR1 SQVTM, CDR2 ANQGSEA. Here the CDR3 DNA reads TGCAGCGTTGTCGGACAGTTCGGCAGGGAGCTGTTTTTT. This translates into CSVVGQFGRELFF.

This clonotype was observed a handful of times. The V gene is TRBV6-1, the J gene TRBJ2-3; 9 bases are shared with TRBD1. Trimming at V came to 8 bases and at J to 1 base, leaving 1 base not matched to a gene. Germline-derived CDR1 and CDR2 are MNHNS and SASEGT. This CDR3 is 13 amino acids long. CDR3 sequence (DNA): TGTGCCAGCCGGGACAGGGGCACAGATACGCAGTATTTT. Translation: CASRDRGTDTQYF.

The sample holds many counts of this clonotype. The V call is TRBV2, the J call TRBJ1-4; unclear D gene. Germline loops: CDR1 SNHLY, CDR2 FYNNEI. V lost 3 bases to trimming and J lost 5 bases, with 10 bases between them. The CDR3 spans 14 residues. CDR3 DNA: TGTGCCAGCAGTGAGCAAGGAGGAAATGAAAAACTGTTTTTT. Its protein product is CASSEQGGNEKLFF.